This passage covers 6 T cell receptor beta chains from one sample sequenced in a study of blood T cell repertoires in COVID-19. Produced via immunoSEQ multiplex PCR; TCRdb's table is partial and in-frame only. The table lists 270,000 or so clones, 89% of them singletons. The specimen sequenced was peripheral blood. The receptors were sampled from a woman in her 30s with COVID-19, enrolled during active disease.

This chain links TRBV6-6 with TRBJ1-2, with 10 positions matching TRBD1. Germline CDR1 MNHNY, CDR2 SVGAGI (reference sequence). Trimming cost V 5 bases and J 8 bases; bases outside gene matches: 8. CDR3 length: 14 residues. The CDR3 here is CASSRTTGGDGYTF. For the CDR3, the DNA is TGTGCCAGCAGTAGAACGACAGGGGGCGACGGCTACACCTTC.

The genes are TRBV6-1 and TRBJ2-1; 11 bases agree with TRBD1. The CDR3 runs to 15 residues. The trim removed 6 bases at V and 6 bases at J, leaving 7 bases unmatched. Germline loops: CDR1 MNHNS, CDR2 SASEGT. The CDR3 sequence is CASRKQDRGPNEQFF. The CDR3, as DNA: TGTGCCAGCAGAAAACAGGACAGGGGGCCCAATGAGCAGTTCTTC.

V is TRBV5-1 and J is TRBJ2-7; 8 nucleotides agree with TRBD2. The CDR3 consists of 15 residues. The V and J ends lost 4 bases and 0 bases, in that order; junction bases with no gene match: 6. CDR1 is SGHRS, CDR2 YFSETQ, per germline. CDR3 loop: CASSVHGTSSYEQYF. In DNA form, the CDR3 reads TGCGCCAGCAGCGTCCACGGGACTAGCTCCTACGAGCAGTACTTC.

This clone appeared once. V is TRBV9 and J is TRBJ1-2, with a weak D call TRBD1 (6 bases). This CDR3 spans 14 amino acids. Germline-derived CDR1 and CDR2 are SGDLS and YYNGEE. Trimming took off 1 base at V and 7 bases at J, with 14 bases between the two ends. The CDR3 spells CASSVSREGGGYTF. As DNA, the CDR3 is TGTGCCAGCAGCGTAAGCAGGGAAGGGGGTGGCTACACCTTC.

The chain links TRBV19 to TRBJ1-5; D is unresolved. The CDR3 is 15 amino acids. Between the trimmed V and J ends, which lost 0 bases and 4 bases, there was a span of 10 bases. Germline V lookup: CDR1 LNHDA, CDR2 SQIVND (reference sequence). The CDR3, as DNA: TGTGCCAGTAGTATAGATGGGAGGGAAAATCAGCCCCAGCATTTT. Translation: CASSIDGRENQPQHF.

The CDR3 DNA sequence: TGTGCCAGCAGTGTCTACGGGGAGCTGTTTTTT. This translates into CASSVYGELFF. The V gene is TRBV6-2 or TRBV6-3, the J gene TRBJ2-2; D is undetermined. Germline V CDR1 and CDR2: MNHEY, SVGEGT. The V and J ends lost 5 bases and 7 bases respectively, with 5 bases between them. CDR3 length: 11 residues.